The entry that follows covers one T cell receptor beta chain sequence. Its antigen is undetermined. Per the germline V gene, CDR1 is MNHEY and CDR2 is SVGAGI. Trimming stripped 10 bases from V and 11 bases from J, with 23 bases between. The CDR3 loop spans 13 amino acids. The sample is drawn from a study of CD8+ T cells in alopecia areata. Looking at the study overall: Treatment comprised oral tofacitinib, 5 to 10 mg twice daily, in treated patients. Tofacitinib continued for 6 to 18 months and was then withheld for 6 months.

Investigators isolated RNA and reverse transcribed it into cDNA to act as the sequencing template. Here immunoSEQ multiplex PCR was the method, and the copy in TCRdb shows in-frame clones only, minus some. The data hold some 130,000 clones, with 58% observed a single time. Points from the study as a whole: Mice showed TCR sharing more clearly than patients did, possibly owing to HLA.

The material sequenced was CD4+ T cells sorted from blood, taken at week 0. This clonotype originated in a human donor with alopecia areata. The gene calls are TRBV6-5 and TRBJ1-1, with TRBD1 as a possible D gene (5 bases). CDR3 sequence: CANEGLSGYRAFF. CDR3 in DNA: TGTGCCAACGAGGGGCTATCCGGTTACCGGGCTTTCTTT.